A single sample is the source of the 12 T cell receptor beta chains below, sequenced in a study of T-cell reconstitution after alpha-beta-depleted transplantation in children. Unique molecular identifiers tagged the TCRbeta library. From the PCR reads, TCRdb called clonotypes with MiXCR, one entry per CDR3 protein. The data hold 700,000 or so distinct CDR3 sequences, with over 10% observed a single time. Sequences were derived from PBMCs, sampled before TCRalphabeta/CD19-depleted stem cell transplant. The receptors derive from a girl aged 2 to 10 with congenital amegakaryocytic thrombocytopenia, due to receive a stem cell transplant.

J is TRBJ2-6 and V is TRBV19; D not resolved. Germline CDR1 and CDR2: LNHDA and SQIVND (reference sequence). Trimming cost V 7 bases and J 3 bases, with 10 bases left between them. The CDR3 has 14 residues. The DNA of the CDR3 is TGTGCCAGTATAGGAACGGGTGGGGCCAACGTCCTGACTTTC. This codes for CASIGTGGANVLTF.

As for this clonotype: This could be a read error, since a much larger clone is one nucleotide away. Without the conserved terminal phenylalanine or tryptophan, this CDR3 likely stems from a read error. The chain employs TRBV20-1 and TRBJ1-2, with D hard to call. This CDR3 has 12 residues. Germline CDR1 DFQATT, CDR2 SNEGSKA (reference sequence). V was shortened by 7 bases and J by 8 bases, with 17 bases between the two germline ends. CDR3 amino acids: CSVLGAGFGYTL. The DNA of the CDR3 is TGCAGTGTGCTAGGTGCGGGGTTCGGCTACACCCTC.

This clonotype was observed many times. This sequence joins TRBV20-1 and TRBJ1-1; D is possibly TRBD1 (5 bases). The CDR3 extends over 16 amino acids. V was cut by 3 bases and J by 0 bases, with 17 bases left in between. Germline CDR1 is DFQATT and CDR2 is SNEGSKA (reference sequence). The CDR3 sequence is CSASGGPGRVNTEAFF. The CDR3 DNA sequence: TGCAGTGCTAGCGGGGGACCAGGAAGGGTGAACACTGAAGCTTTCTTT.

For this clonotype: A much larger clone lies a single base off, so this may be a read error. The chain couples TRBV12-3 or TRBV12-4 to TRBJ2-3; D not certain. The CDR3 extends over 14 amino acids. CDR3: CASSSESARDPQYF. The CDR3 nucleotides are TGTGCCAGCAGTTCAGAGTCGGCCCGAGATCCGCAGTATTTT.

The CDR3 DNA follows: TGCAGTGCTAGTTTCGGGCGGGGCTCCTACGAGCAGTACTTC. Amino acids: CSASFGRGSYEQYF. The chain links TRBV20-1 to TRBJ2-7, with D maybe TRBD2 (6 bases). The germline gives CDR1 DFQATT, CDR2 SNEGSKA (reference sequence). This CDR3 has 14 residues. V lost 3 bases and J 0 bases, leaving 12 bases between the germline ends.

This clonotype was found a few times. The chain employs TRBV3-1 and TRBJ2-7; D remains unclear. Germline assignment: CDR1 LGHDT and CDR2 YNNKEL (reference sequence). V lost 4 bases, J lost 1 base, and 11 bases lay in between. CDR3 length: 14 amino acids. The CDR3 loop reads CASSPSPHSYEQYF. CDR3 nucleotides: TGTGCCAGCAGCCCTTCCCCACATTCCTACGAGCAGTACTTC.

The table lists this clonotype with a count of one. The junction departs from germline at one end; a sequencing error may be responsible. The chain employs TRBV20-1 and TRBJ2-7, with a possible D match to TRBD2 (5 bases). CDR3 size: 13 residues. Germline CDR1 DFQATT, CDR2 SNEGSKA (reference sequence). The CDR3 sequence: CSVSFSESYEQSF. The DNA of the CDR3 is TGCAGTGTGTCTTTTAGCGAGTCCTACGAGCAGTCCTTC.

There are many counts of this clonotype. The V gene is TRBV27, the J gene TRBJ2-7; possibly TRBD1 for D (6 bases). Between the trimmed V and J ends, which lost 2 bases and 3 bases, there was a span of 11 bases. The CDR3 covers 14 residues. Per the germline V gene, CDR1 is MNHEY and CDR2 is SMNVEV (reference sequence). This CDR3 is CASSLRWTDYEQYF. CDR3 DNA: TGTGCCAGCAGTTTAAGATGGACAGACTACGAGCAGTACTTC.

The CDR3 DNA follows: TGTGCCATCAGTGACAGGCTAGCGGGAGCGGTCGAGACCCAGTACTTC. Protein: CAISDRLAGAVETQYF. This sequence joins TRBV10-3 and TRBJ2-5; 10 bases map to TRBD2. CDR3 length: 16 residues. Looked up from germline, CDR1 is ENHRY and CDR2 is SYGVKD. The ends lost 3 bases at V and 5 bases at J; junction bases unmatched: 9.

This clonotype was detected ten times or more. This chain uses TRBV11-2 with TRBJ2-3, with D possibly matching TRBD2 (6 bases). Germline assignment: CDR1 SGHAT and CDR2 FQNNGV. The CDR3 runs 14 residues. V lost 4 bases and J 2 bases, leaving 10 bases between the germline ends. CDR3 sequence (DNA): TGTGCCAGCAGCTATGGGAGGAACACAGATACGCAGTATTTT. It codes for CASSYGRNTDTQYF.

Many counts were recorded for this clonotype. The chain is built from TRBV5-1 and TRBJ2-1; D gene ambiguous. V was cut by 0 bases and J by 0 bases, with 7 bases left in between. This CDR3 is 15 amino acids long. The germline CDR1 and CDR2 sequences are SGHRS and YFSETQ. The CDR3 DNA is TGCGCCAGCAGCTTGGACCCCCGCTCCTACAATGAGCAGTTCTTC. The encoded protein is CASSLDPRSYNEQFF.

This clonotype was recorded at least ten times. This rearrangement joins TRBV6-1 to TRBJ1-2; D ambiguous. The V and J ends lost 7 bases and 0 bases respectively, with 12 bases between them. This CDR3 has 14 residues. Per the germline V gene, CDR1 is MNHNS and CDR2 is SASEGT. The CDR3 spells CASTRFGSNYGYTF. CDR3 coding DNA: TGTGCCAGCACGAGGTTCGGTTCTAACTATGGCTACACCTTC.